The clone carrying this T cell receptor beta chain was seen a handful of times. The antigen remains unidentified. This entry belongs to a study of T cells in Graves' hyperthyroidism and ophthalmopathy. The overall study: Peripheral blood samples were taken at initial diagnosis, prior to any treatment. Study conclusions and caveats: From stable hyperthyroidism, ophthalmopathy was separated by a 13 V-J model.

Any patient presenting with uncontrolled infection, other autoimmune disease, pregnancy or lactation was left out. Authors of the study amplified TCR beta CDR3 regions from RNA transcripts. With the HTBI primer set, the TCR CDR3 went through a first round of RT-PCR. One entry per CDR3 protein results from TCRdb running MiXCR on the multiplex PCR reads. The sample lists some 510,000 distinct CDR3 sequences; around 20% were seen once. The CDR3 consists of 15 residues. CDR1 and CDR2 from the germline V gene are SGHRS and YFSETQ. J lost 5 bases, V lost 4 bases, and 9 bases had no gene match. This TCR was recovered from a man aged 18 to 29 with Graves' hyperthyroidism. Sequences were obtained from blood. V and J are TRBV5-1 and TRBJ2-5; 9 bases line up with TRBD1. The CDR3 protein is CASSLSGTGMETQYF. CDR3 coding DNA: TGCGCCAGCAGCCTTTCCGGGACAGGGATGGAGACCCAGTACTTC.